This T cell receptor (beta chain) was recovered during a study of T cells in Graves' hyperthyroidism and ophthalmopathy. Germline lookup yields CDR1 SGHRS and CDR2 YFSETQ. The CDR3 has 23 residues. The V end lost 2 bases, the J end lost 0 bases, and 30 bases lay between the germline ends. Amplification targeted TCR beta CDR3 regions from RNA transcripts. The HTBI primer set was used in a first-round RT-PCR of the TCR CDR3. TCRdb independently ran MiXCR on the multiplex PCR reads; one entry per CDR3 protein. The sample shows about 570,000 distinct CDR3 sequences, about 45% of them seen only once. The J gene is TRBJ2-6, the V gene TRBV5-1, with D unclear. Sequenced: peripheral blood or thyroid tissue (not recorded which). This TCR was recovered from an adult woman with Graves' disease, either hyperthyroidism or ophthalmopathy (not recorded which). In DNA form, the CDR3 reads TGCGCCAGCAGCTTTCCGGGCCGTCATACCAATGAGCAGTTCTTCTCTGGGGCCAACGTCCTGACTTTC. This codes for CASSFPGRHTNEQFFSGANVLTF.